This T cell receptor beta chain was found in a study of T cell responses to AZD1222 COVID-19 vaccine. Study-wide results and caveats: Repertoires were obtained solely post-peak T cell response. White British donors predominated, females outnumbered males, and clonal diversity was possibly underestimated. Unmutated regions of variants are reportedly targeted by nearly half of spike-specific TCRs.

Data came from immunoSEQ multiplex PCR; TCRdb stores just in-frame clones and leaves some out. Of about 180,000 clones listed, approximately 92% are singletons. Note on this clone: The antigen remains unidentified.

V lost 6 bases and J lost 7, with 13 bases in between. The CDR3 sequence is 13 residues long. The germline gives CDR1 MNHEY, CDR2 SVGAGI. The source is an adult who received the MenACWY meningococcal vaccine as a control. This specimen consisted of peripheral blood, obtained 28 days after the second dose of the MenACWY control vaccine. The V and J genes are TRBV6-5 and TRBJ1-5; D uncertain. The CDR3, as DNA: TGTGCCAGCAGCGCGGAAGGTGGACAGCCCCAGCATTTT. Encoded protein: CASSAEGGQPQHF.